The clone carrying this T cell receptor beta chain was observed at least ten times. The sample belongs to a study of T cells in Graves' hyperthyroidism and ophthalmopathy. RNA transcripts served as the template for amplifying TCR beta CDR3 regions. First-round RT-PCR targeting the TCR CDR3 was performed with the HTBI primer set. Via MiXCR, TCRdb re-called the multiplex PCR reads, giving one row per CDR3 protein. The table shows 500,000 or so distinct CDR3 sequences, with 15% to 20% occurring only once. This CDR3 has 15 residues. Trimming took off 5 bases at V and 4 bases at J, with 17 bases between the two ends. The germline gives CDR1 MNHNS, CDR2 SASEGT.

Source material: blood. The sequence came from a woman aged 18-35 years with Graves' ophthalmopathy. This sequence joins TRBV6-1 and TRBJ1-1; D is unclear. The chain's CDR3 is CASSSIGRISTEAFF. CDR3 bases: TGTGCCAGCAGTTCGATCGGACGGATCAGCACTGAAGCTTTCTTT.